Listed below are T cell receptor beta chains from one sample, sequenced in a study of blood T cells in healthy people across ages. MiXCR was run by TCRdb on the 5' RACE reads, yielding one entry per CDR3 protein. This table holds over a million distinct CDR3 sequences, under 55% found once. Specimen: blood. These receptors all stem from a woman aged 18 to 35 in good health. Both conserved end residues are part of each CDR3. Each record gives: V gene, D gene, J gene, clone size, CDR3 protein, CDR3 DNA. D genes are given only for firm matches. Only some rows state a clone size, as once, few, many or a class for expanded clones.

>TRBV5-1|TRBD2|TRBJ2-1|NA
CASSLGGLAGLKGSYNEQFF
TGCGCCAGTAGCTTAGGGGGACTAGCGGGATTAAAAGGCTCCTACAATGAGCAGTTCTTC
>TRBV29-1|NA|TRBJ2-2|NA
CSVAGVAGELFF
TGCAGCGTTGCAGGGGTAGCCGGGGAGCTGTTTTTT
>TRBV6-1|NA|TRBJ1-1|NA
CASSKTVDQTEAFF
TGTGCCAGCAGCAAGACAGTCGACCAAACTGAAGCTTTCTTT
>TRBV15|NA|TRBJ1-2|many
CATSRDSYSYGYTF
TGTGCCACCAGCAGAGATTCGTACTCCTATGGCTACACCTTC
>TRBV6-5|NA|TRBJ2-1|NA
CASSSGQGSSYNEQFF
TGTGCCAGCAGTTCGGGACAAGGGAGCTCCTACAATGAGCAGTTCTTC
>TRBV6-2/TRBV6-3|TRBD1|TRBJ2-2|once
CASSETGGDTGELFF
TGTGCCAGCAGCGAGACAGGGGGCGACACCGGGGAGCTGTTTTTT
>TRBV5-1|NA|TRBJ2-6|NA
CASRFQSGANVLTF
TGCGCCTCGCGGTTCCAGTCTGGGGCCAACGTCCTGACTTTC
>TRBV27|NA|TRBJ1-6|NA
CASSQGGYSPLHF
TGTGCCAGCAGTCAGGGAGGGTATTCACCCCTCCACTTT
>TRBV10-3|NA|TRBJ2-1|NA
CAISDRGVDNEQFF
TGTGCCATCAGTGACAGGGGAGTAGACAATGAGCAGTTCTTC
>TRBV6-5|TRBD1|TRBJ2-3|NA
CASSYKGAVDTQYF
TGTGCCAGCAGTTACAAGGGGGCGGTAGATACGCAGTATTTT
>TRBV11-2|NA|TRBJ1-2|NA
CASSFAGVYGYTF
TGTGCCAGCAGCTTTGCGGGGGTCTATGGCTACACCTTC
>TRBV7-7|NA|TRBJ2-5|few
CASSSQPGARAQYF
TGTGCTAGCAGCTCACAACCGGGAGCCCGGGCCCAGTACTTC
>TRBV6-1|TRBD1|TRBJ1-2|few
CASSGTGGNYGYTF
TGTGCCAGCAGTGGGACAGGGGGCAACTATGGCTACACCTTC
>TRBV29-1|NA|TRBJ2-1|NA
CSVGRQVVDNEQFF
TGCAGCGTTGGGCGCCAGGTCGTCGACAATGAGCAGTTCTTC
>TRBV10-3|TRBD2|TRBJ2-3|many
CALGTSGDTQYF
TGTGCCCTAGGGACTAGCGGAGATACGCAGTATTTT
>TRBV25-1|NA|TRBJ2-1|NA
CASMGAELGYNEQFF
TGTGCCAGCATGGGCGCAGAATTGGGGTACAATGAGCAGTTCTTC
>TRBV29-1|TRBD1|TRBJ1-4|few
CSGGQRDEKLFF
TGCAGCGGGGGACAGCGAGATGAAAAACTGTTTTTT
>TRBV29-1|TRBD2|TRBJ2-7|few
CSVAGLAGEYEQYF
TGCAGCGTTGCAGGACTAGCGGGAGAGTACGAGCAGTACTTC
>TRBV12-3/TRBV12-4|NA|TRBJ2-5|NA
CASSLTQGVETQYF
TGTGCCAGCAGTCTTACTCAGGGTGTTGAGACCCAGTACTTC
>TRBV12-3/TRBV12-4|NA|TRBJ2-7|once
CASSPRLLDEQYF
TGTGCCAGCAGTCCCAGGCTCCTCGACGAGCAGTACTTC
>TRBV27|NA|TRBJ2-1|NA
CASSLSGAWGVNEQFF
TGTGCCAGCAGTTTATCCGGGGCGTGGGGAGTCAATGAGCAGTTCTTC
>TRBV3-1|NA|TRBJ2-3|NA
CASTYAGSDTQYF
TGTGCCAGCACCTACGCAGGGTCAGATACGCAGTATTTT
>TRBV3-1|NA|TRBJ2-2|NA
CASSQISWYTGELFF
TGTGCCAGCAGCCAGATATCCTGGTACACCGGGGAGCTGTTTTTT
>TRBV10-3|TRBD2|TRBJ2-1|few
CAIRSSGSSTYNEQFF
TGTGCCATCAGGAGTAGCGGGAGCTCTACTTACAATGAGCAGTTCTTC
>TRBV2|NA|TRBJ2-7|NA
CASSEAVYEQYF
TGTGCCAGCAGTGAAGCGGTGTACGAGCAGTACTTC
>TRBV9|NA|TRBJ1-2|few
CASSVAPERDLYGYTF
TGTGCCAGCAGCGTAGCCCCTGAACGCGACCTATATGGCTACACCTTC
>TRBV15|NA|TRBJ1-1|NA
CATRSGGDTEAFF
TGTGCCACAAGGTCCGGGGGAGACACTGAAGCTTTCTTT
>TRBV6-2/TRBV6-3|NA|TRBJ1-2|few
CASSYAFWKETLPNYGYTF
TGTGCCAGCAGTTACGCGTTCTGGAAGGAGACTTTACCTAACTATGGCTACACCTTC
>TRBV6-5|TRBD1|TRBJ1-2|few
CASSKTGAYGYTF
TGTGCCAGCAGTAAAACAGGGGCCTATGGCTACACCTTC
>TRBV5-5|TRBD2|TRBJ2-3|NA
CASSLGGGTNTQYF
TGTGCCAGCAGCTTAGGCGGGGGTACAAATACGCAGTATTTT
>TRBV6-2/TRBV6-3|NA|TRBJ1-2|NA
CASINRGSYGYTF
TGTGCCAGCATTAACCGGGGGAGCTATGGCTACACCTTC
>TRBV11-2|NA|TRBJ2-5|NA
CASSLLSRGYEQYF
TGTGCCAGCAGCTTACTATCCAGGGGATATGAGCAGTACTTC
>TRBV15|NA|TRBJ2-1|NA
CATSRDRLYNEQFF
TGTGCCACCAGCAGAGATCGCCTCTACAATGAGCAGTTCTTC
>TRBV20-1|NA|TRBJ2-3|NA
CSARDLGHSTDTQYF
TGCAGTGCTAGAGATCTCGGGCACTCGACAGATACGCAGTATTTT
>TRBV6-2/TRBV6-3|NA|TRBJ1-2|few
CASSYSTHGDGIYGYTF
TGTGCCAGCAGTTACTCTACACACGGGGACGGGATTTATGGCTACACCTTC
>TRBV4-2|TRBD2|TRBJ2-1|few
CASSQVPGLATYNEQFF
TGTGCCAGCAGCCAAGTACCGGGACTAGCGACCTACAATGAGCAGTTCTTC
>TRBV6-2/TRBV6-3|NA|TRBJ2-2|NA
CASSPYYEDTGELFF
TGTGCCAGCAGTCCGTACTATGAGGACACCGGGGAGCTGTTTTTT
>TRBV5-1|NA|TRBJ1-1|few
CASSPSGIMNTEAFF
TGCGCCAGCAGCCCTTCAGGAATCATGAACACTGAAGCTTTCTTT
>TRBV30|TRBD2|TRBJ2-1|once
CAWSWGGSYNEQFF
TGTGCCTGGAGCTGGGGGGGCTCCTACAATGAGCAGTTCTTC
>TRBV29-1|TRBD1|TRBJ1-2|NA
CSVEGPRDRANYGYTF
TGCAGCGTTGAAGGACCCCGGGACAGAGCTAACTATGGCTACACCTTC